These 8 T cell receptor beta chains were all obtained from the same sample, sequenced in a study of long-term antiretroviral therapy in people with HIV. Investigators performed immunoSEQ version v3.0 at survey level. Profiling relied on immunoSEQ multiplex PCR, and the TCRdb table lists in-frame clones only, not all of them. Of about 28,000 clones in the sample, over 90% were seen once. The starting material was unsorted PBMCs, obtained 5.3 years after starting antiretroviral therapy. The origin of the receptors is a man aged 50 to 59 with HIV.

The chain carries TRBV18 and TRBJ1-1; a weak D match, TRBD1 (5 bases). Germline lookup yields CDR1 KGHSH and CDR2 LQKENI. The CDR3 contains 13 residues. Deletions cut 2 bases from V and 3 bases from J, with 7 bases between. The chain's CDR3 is CASSPIRDTEAFF. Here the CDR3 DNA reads TGTGCCAGCTCACCAATCAGGGACACTGAAGCTTTCTTT.

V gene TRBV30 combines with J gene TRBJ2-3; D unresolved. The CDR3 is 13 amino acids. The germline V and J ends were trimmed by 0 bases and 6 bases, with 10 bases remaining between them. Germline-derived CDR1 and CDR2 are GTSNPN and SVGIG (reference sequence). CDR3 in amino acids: CAWSVTTSDTQYF. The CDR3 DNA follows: TGTGCCTGGAGTGTTACTACCTCGGATACGCAGTATTTT.

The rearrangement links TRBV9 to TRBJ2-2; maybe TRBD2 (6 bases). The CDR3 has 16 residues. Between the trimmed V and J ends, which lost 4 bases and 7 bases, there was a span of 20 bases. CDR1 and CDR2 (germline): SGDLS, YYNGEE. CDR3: CASSPHRGAGSGELFF. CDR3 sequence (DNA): TGTGCCAGCAGCCCCCACCGCGGGGCGGGGAGCGGGGAGCTGTTTTTT.

The CDR3 DNA reads TGTGCCAGCAGATTCCTTAGGCAGGAGCAGTACTTC. This gives the protein CASRFLRQEQYF. The genes are TRBV11-2 and TRBJ2-7, with D hard to call. Trimming shortened V by 6 bases and J by 7 bases, and 13 bases separated the two germline ends. CDR1 is SGHAT, CDR2 FQNNGV, per germline. CDR3 length: 12 amino acids.

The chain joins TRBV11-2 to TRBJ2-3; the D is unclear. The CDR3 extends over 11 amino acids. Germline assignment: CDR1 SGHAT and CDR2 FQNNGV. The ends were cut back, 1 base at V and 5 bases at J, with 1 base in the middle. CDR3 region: CASSLGDTQYF. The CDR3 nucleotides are TGTGCCAGCAGCTTAGGAGATACGCAGTATTTT.

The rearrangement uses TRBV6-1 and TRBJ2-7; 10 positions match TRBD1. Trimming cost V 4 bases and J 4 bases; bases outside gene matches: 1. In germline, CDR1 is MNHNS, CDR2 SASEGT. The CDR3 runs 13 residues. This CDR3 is CASSGDRGYEQYF. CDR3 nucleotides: TGTGCCAGCAGTGGGGACAGGGGTTACGAGCAGTACTTC.

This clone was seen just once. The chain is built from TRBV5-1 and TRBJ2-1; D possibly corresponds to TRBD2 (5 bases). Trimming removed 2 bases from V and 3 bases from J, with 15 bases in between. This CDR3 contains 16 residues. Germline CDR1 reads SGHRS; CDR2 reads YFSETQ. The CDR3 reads CASSFSSGPLYNEQFF. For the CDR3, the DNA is TGCGCCAGCAGCTTTTCGAGCGGACCCCTCTACAATGAGCAGTTCTTC.

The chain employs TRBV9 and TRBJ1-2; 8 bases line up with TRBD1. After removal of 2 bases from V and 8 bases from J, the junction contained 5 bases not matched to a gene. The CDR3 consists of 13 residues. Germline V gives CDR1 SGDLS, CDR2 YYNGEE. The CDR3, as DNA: TGTGCCAGCAGCGTGGACAGGGCGGAGGGCTACACCTTC. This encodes CASSVDRAEGYTF.